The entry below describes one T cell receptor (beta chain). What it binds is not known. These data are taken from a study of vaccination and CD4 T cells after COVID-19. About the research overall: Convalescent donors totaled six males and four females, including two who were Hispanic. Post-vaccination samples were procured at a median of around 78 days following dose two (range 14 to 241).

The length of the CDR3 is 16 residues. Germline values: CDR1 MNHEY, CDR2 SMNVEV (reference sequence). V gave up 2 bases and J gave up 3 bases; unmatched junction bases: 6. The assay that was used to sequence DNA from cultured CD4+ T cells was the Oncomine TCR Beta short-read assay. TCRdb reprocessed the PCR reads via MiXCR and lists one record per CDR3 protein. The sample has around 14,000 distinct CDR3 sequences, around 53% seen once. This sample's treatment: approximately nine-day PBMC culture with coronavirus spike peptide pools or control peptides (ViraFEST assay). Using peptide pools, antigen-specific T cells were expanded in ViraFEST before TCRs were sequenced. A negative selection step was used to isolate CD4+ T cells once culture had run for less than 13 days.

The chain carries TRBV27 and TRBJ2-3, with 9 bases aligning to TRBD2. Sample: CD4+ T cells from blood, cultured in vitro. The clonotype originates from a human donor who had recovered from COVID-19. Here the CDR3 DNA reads TGTGCCAGCAGTTTAACCCCTAGCGGGACTACAGATACGCAGTATTTT. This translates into CASSLTPSGTTDTQYF.